Sequencing of this T cell receptor (beta chain) was carried out in a study of T-cell memory formation after mild COVID-19. Study results and caveats: Memory sampled before infection contained some responding clones, suggesting cross-reactive memory joined. Contracting CD8+ clones were enriched in EMRA, CD4+ mainly in CM and EM.

As regards this clonotype: What it recognizes is unknown.

5'RACE with constant-segment primers yielded barcoded, UMI-tagged TCR alpha and TCR beta cDNA libraries. Using its own MiXCR run on the 5' RACE reads, TCRdb lists one record per CDR3 protein. The sample lists 200,000 to 250,000 distinct CDR3 sequences, 15% occurring once. Germline loops: CDR1 LGHDT, CDR2 YNNKEL (reference sequence). Unmatched junction bases numbered 7, after V lost 4 bases and J lost 6 bases. This CDR3 contains 14 residues. The V gene is TRBV3-1, the J gene TRBJ1-2; 8 bases are a match to TRBD1. The sequencing sample was made of PBMCs or a T cell subset sorted from them (not recorded which). This TCR came from an adult woman who had mild COVID-19 (a few samples of this study predate the infection). Cell type and time point are not known. The CDR3 sequence: CASSLTDRGDGYTF. CDR3 nucleotide sequence: TGTGCCAGCAGCCTAACCGACAGGGGAGATGGCTACACCTTC.